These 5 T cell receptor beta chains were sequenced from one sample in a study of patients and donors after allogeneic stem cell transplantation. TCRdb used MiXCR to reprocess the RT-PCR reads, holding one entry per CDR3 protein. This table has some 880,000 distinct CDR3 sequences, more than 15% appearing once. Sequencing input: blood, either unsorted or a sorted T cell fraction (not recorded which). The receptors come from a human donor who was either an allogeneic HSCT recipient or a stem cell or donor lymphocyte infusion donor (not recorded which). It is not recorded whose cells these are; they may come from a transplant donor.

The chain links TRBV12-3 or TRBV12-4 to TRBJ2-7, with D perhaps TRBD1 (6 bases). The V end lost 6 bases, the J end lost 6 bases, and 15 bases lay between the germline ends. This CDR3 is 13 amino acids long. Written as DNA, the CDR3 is TGTGCCAGCAGCTCTGACAGGTCGGGCGAGCAGTACTTC. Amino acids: CASSSDRSGEQYF.

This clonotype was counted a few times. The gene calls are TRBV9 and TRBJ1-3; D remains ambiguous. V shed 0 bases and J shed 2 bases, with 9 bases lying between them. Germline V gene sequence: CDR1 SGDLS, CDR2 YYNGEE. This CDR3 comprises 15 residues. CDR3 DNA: TGTGCCAGCAGCGTAGTTGGAGGTGCTGGAAACACCATATATTTT. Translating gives CASSVVGGAGNTIYF.

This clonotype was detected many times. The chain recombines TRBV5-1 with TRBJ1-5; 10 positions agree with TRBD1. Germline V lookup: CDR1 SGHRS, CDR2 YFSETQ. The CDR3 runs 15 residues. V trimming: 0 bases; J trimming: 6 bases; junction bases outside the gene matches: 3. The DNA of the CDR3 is TGCGCCAGCAGCTTGGGACAGGGGGCAGGTCAGCCCCAGCATTTT. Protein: CASSLGQGAGQPQHF.

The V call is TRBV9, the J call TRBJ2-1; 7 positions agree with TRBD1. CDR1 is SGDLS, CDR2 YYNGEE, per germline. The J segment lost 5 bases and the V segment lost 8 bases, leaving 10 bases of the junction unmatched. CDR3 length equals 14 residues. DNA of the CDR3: TGTGCCAGTCAAACAGGGGCTATTGACAATGAGCAGTTCTTC. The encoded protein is CASQTGAIDNEQFF. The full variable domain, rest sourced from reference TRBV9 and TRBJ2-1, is DSGVTQTPKHLITATGQRVTLRCSPRSGDLSVYWYQQSLDQGLQFLIQYYNGEERAKGNILERFSAQQFPDLHSELNLSSLELGDSALYFCASQTGAIDNEQFFGPGTRLTVL.

CDR3 nucleotide sequence: TGCAGTGCTACCCTACTAGCGGACACAGATACGCAGTATTTT. Its protein is CSATLLADTDTQYF. V and J are TRBV20-1 and TRBJ2-3; 8 nucleotides match TRBD2. Germline loops: CDR1 DFQATT, CDR2 SNEGSKA (reference sequence). This CDR3 contains 14 residues. With 4 bases clipped from V and 2 bases from J, the junction kept 5 bases outside the gene matches.